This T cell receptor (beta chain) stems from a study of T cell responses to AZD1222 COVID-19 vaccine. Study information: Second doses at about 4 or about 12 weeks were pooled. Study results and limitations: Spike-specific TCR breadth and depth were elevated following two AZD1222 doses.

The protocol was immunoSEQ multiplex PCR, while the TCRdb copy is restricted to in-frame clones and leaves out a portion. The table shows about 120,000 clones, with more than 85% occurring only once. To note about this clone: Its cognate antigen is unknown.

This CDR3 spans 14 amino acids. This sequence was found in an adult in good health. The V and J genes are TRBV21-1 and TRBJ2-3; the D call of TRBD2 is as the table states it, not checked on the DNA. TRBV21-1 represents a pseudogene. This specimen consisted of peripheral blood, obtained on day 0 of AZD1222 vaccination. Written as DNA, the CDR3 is TGTGCCAGCAGCAAATCGGGGAACACAGATACGCAGTATTTT. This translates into CASSKSGNTDTQYF.